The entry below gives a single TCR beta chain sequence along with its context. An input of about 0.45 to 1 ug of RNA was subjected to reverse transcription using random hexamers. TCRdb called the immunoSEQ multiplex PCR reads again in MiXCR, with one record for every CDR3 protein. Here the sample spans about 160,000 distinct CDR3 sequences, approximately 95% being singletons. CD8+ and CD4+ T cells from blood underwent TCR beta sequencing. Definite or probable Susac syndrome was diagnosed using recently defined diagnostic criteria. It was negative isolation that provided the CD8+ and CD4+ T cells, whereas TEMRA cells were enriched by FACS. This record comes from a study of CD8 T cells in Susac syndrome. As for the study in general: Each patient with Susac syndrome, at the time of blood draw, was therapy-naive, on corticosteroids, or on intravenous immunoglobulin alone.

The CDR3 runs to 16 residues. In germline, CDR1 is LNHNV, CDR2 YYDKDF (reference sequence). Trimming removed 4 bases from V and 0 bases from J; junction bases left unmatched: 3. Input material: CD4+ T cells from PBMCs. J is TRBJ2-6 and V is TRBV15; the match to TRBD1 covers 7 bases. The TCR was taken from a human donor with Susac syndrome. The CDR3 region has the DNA TGTGCCACCAGCATCCGACAGGGCTCTGGGGCCAACGTCCTGACTTTC. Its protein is CATSIRQGSGANVLTF. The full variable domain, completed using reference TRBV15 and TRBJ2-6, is DAMVIQNPRYQVTQFGKPVTLSCSQTLNHNVMYWYQQKSSQAPKLLFHYYDKDFNNEADTPDNFQSRRPNTSFCFLDIRSPGLGDTAMYLCATSIRQGSGANVLTFGAGSRLTVL.